These 18 T cell receptor beta chains originate from one sample sequenced in a study of T cell changes during pregnancy in multiple sclerosis. Assay used: immunoSEQ multiplex PCR; TCRdb lists only in-frame clones, some missing. In the table there are tens of thousands of clones, 92% of which are singletons. This specimen was CD4+ T cells from peripheral blood mononuclear cells, taken in the second trimester of pregnancy. The source of these receptors is a female donor with multiple sclerosis, enrolled in a pregnancy study.

This rearrangement joins TRBV7-8 to TRBJ1-3; maybe TRBD1 (5 bases). The V end was cut by 6 bases, the J end by 0 bases, with 15 bases between. Germline V gene data show CDR1 as SGHVS and CDR2 as FQNEAQ. The CDR3 runs 16 residues. The CDR3, as DNA: TGTGCCAGCAGTCCAAGGACCGACAGCTCTGGAAACACCATATATTTT. It translates to CASSPRTDSSGNTIYF.

This clone occurred a few times. The rearrangement joins TRBV19 to TRBJ2-2; D perhaps matches TRBD2 (5 bases). The V end lost 2 bases, the J end lost 3 bases, and 13 bases lay between the germline ends. The CDR3 runs 16 residues. Germline V gene sequence: CDR1 LNHDA, CDR2 SQIVND (reference sequence). The CDR3 is CASSITGSLYTGELFF. Written as DNA, the CDR3 is TGTGCCAGTAGTATAACGGGGAGCCTCTACACCGGGGAGCTGTTTTTT.

V usage is TRBV29-1 and J usage is TRBJ1-1, with D perhaps TRBD1 (6 bases). CDR3 length: 12 residues. The germline gives CDR1 SQVTM, CDR2 ANQGSEA. Trimming stripped 0 bases from V and 11 bases from J, with 13 bases between. CDR3 nucleotide sequence: TGCAGCGTTGAAGATGAGGGGGTTCGCGCTTTCTTT. Its translation: CSVEDEGVRAFF.

The rearrangement links TRBV19 to TRBJ1-5, with 9 bases matching TRBD1. The junction had 10 bases not matched to a gene; V was cut back by 3 bases and J by 7 bases. Germline values: CDR1 LNHDA, CDR2 SQIVND (reference sequence). This CDR3 region has 16 residues. The CDR3 DNA follows: TGTGCCAGTAGTATGCTCATACAGGGGGCACAGCAGCCCCAGCATTTT. This gives the protein CASSMLIQGAQQPQHF.

This chain uses TRBV19 with TRBJ1-4; no firm D call. Between the trimmed V and J ends, which lost 3 bases and 8 bases, there was a span of 13 bases. The CDR3 is 14 amino acids. The germline CDR1 and CDR2 sequences are LNHDA and SQIVND (reference sequence). The CDR3 nucleotides read TGTGCCAGTAGTATCCAGACCCGCGGAGAAAAACTGTTTTTT. Translated: CASSIQTRGEKLFF. The full variable domain, rest sourced from reference TRBV19 and TRBJ1-4, is DGGITQSPKYLFRKEGQNVTLSCEQNLNHDAMYWYRQDPGQGLRLIYYSQIVNDFQKGDIAEGYSVSREKKESFPLTVTSAQKNPTAFYLCASSIQTRGEKLFFGSGTQLSVL.

This clone was seen just once. The chain employs TRBV30 and TRBJ1-3; D remains unclear. Trimming removed 8 bases from V and 0 bases from J, with 8 bases in between. This CDR3 is built from 12 residues. Germline assignment: CDR1 GTSNPN and CDR2 SVGIG (reference sequence). The CDR3 DNA is TGTGCCCTAAAGAGCTCTGGAAACACCATATATTTT. It is translated as CALKSSGNTIYF. Drawing the rest from reference TRBV30 and TRBJ1-3, the complete variable domain is SQTIHQWPATLVQPVGSPLSLECTVEGTSNPNLYWYRQAAGRGLQLLFYSVGIGQISSEVPQNLSASRPQDRQFILSSKKLLLSDSGFYLCALKSSGNTIYFGEGSWLTVV.

This clone was observed a single time. This rearrangement joins TRBV2 to TRBJ2-1; 13 bases align to TRBD2. The V and J ends lost 4 bases and 5 bases, in that order; junction bases with no gene match: 8. The CDR3 spans 17 residues. The V gene's germline CDR1 is SNHLY and CDR2 FYNNEI. The CDR3 bases are TGTGCCAGCAGTGGGGGGAATGGACTAGCGGGAGACAATGAGCAGTTCTTC. Protein: CASSGGNGLAGDNEQFF.

Only one count was recorded for this clone. The rearrangement links TRBV5-1 to TRBJ1-1, with 7 nucleotides matching TRBD1. The germline V gene encodes CDR1 SGHRS and CDR2 YFSETQ. The CDR3 runs 13 residues. After removal of 2 bases from V and 8 bases from J, the junction contained 6 bases not matched to a gene. The CDR3 DNA sequence: TGCGCCAGCAGCTTTAGTATAGGGGGCGAAGCTTTCTTT. Amino acid sequence: CASSFSIGGEAFF.

The chain recombines TRBV11-2 with TRBJ1-4; 10 bases agree with TRBD1. The V and J ends lost 5 bases and 4 bases, in that order; junction bases with no gene match: 7. The CDR3 loop spans 16 amino acids. CDR1 is SGHAT, CDR2 FQNNGV, per germline. CDR3 DNA sequence: TGTGCCAGCAGCCGACAGGGGGCGCGGGTTAATGAAAAACTGTTTTTT. It translates to CASSRQGARVNEKLFF. The full variable domain, rest sourced from reference TRBV11-2 and TRBJ1-4, is EAGVAQSPRYKIIEKRQSVAFWCNPISGHATLYWYQQILGQGPKLLIQFQNNGVVDDSQLPKDRFSAERLKGVDSTLKIQPAKLEDSAVYLCASSRQGARVNEKLFFGSGTQLSVL.

Concerning this clone: The sample carries other DNA sequences with the same CDR3. This chain connects TRBV29-1 to TRBJ1-1, with unresolved D. There are 13 residues in the CDR3. V was cut by 4 bases and J by 0 bases, with 9 bases left in between. The germline V gene encodes CDR1 SQVTM and CDR2 ANQGSEA. CDR3 loop: CSVGGGMNTEAFF. DNA for the CDR3: TGCAGCGTTGGGGGAGGGATGAACACTGAAGCTTTCTTT.

The V call is TRBV5-1, the J call TRBJ2-7, with D perhaps TRBD1 (5 bases). Germline loops: CDR1 SGHRS, CDR2 YFSETQ. CDR3 size: 14 residues. The V end lost 0 bases, the J end lost 7 bases, and 14 bases lay between the germline ends. CDR3 protein: CASSLAQGSREQYF. The DNA of the CDR3 is TGCGCCAGCAGCTTGGCCCAGGGTTCTAGGGAGCAGTACTTC. Full variable domain (remainder filled in from reference TRBV5-1 and TRBJ2-7): KAGVTQTPRYLIKTRGQQVTLSCSPISGHRSVSWYQQTPGQGLQFLFEYFSETQRNKGNFPGRFSGRQFSNSRSEMNVSTLELGDSALYLCASSLAQGSREQYFGPGTRLTVT.

The J gene is TRBJ1-2, the V gene TRBV6-5; tentatively, D is TRBD1 (6 bases). Germline V gene sequence: CDR1 MNHEY, CDR2 SVGAGI. The CDR3 spans 13 residues. V gave up 6 bases and J gave up 7 bases, with 15 bases separating them. DNA for the CDR3: TGTGCCAGCAGAGAGGGGGGGGCCTCTGGCTACACCTTC. This sequence encodes CASREGGASGYTF.

The chain employs TRBV7-2 and TRBJ2-3; 8 bases map to TRBD2. V dropped 1 base and J dropped 6; count of bases not matched to a gene: 9. CDR1 is SGHTA and CDR2 is FQGNSA in the germline V gene. This CDR3 region has 16 residues. The CDR3 DNA reads as TGTGCCAGCAGCTTAGATTCGGGACTAGTCACCGATACGCAGTATTTT. Translation gives CASSLDSGLVTDTQYF.

The sample holds one count of this clone. The rearrangement uses TRBV4-1 and TRBJ2-2; the D gene is possibly TRBD2 (5 bases). This CDR3 is 15 amino acids long. Deletions cut 4 bases from V and 0 bases from J, with 9 bases between. Germline V lookup: CDR1 MGHRA, CDR2 YSYEKL. CDR3 residues: CASSLEGANTGELFF. In DNA, the CDR3 is TGCGCCAGCAGCCTCGAGGGAGCGAACACCGGGGAGCTGTTTTTT.

This chain joins TRBV2 and TRBJ1-6, with TRBD1 identical over 7 bases. In germline, CDR1 is SNHLY, CDR2 FYNNEI. CDR3 length: 13 residues. Trimming removed 9 bases from V and 7 bases from J; junction bases left unmatched: 6. The CDR3 bases are TGTGCCAGTACAGGGGTCGGAAATTCACCCCTCCACTTT. Translation: CASTGVGNSPLHF.

The rearrangement uses TRBV5-6 and TRBJ1-3; D is perhaps TRBD1 (5 bases). CDR3 length equals 16 residues. Germline loops: CDR1 SGHDT, CDR2 YYEEEE. Between the trimmed V and J ends, which lost 1 base and 0 bases, there was a span of 11 bases. The CDR3 bases are TGTGCCAGCAGCTTGAGTTCTCAGGGCTCTGGAAACACCATATATTTT. As protein: CASSLSSQGSGNTIYF.

This chain joins TRBV10-1 and TRBJ1-6; 8 bases map to TRBD1. J gave up 5 bases and V 3 bases, and 3 bases lay outside the gene matches. This CDR3 has 15 residues. Germline V CDR1 and CDR2: WNHNN, SYGVQD (reference sequence). Here the CDR3 reads CASSDNRGNNSPLHF. In nucleotides, the CDR3 is TGCGCCAGCAGTGACAACAGGGGGAATAATTCACCCCTCCACTTT.

The V call is TRBV11-2, the J call TRBJ2-3, with 11 bases fitting TRBD2. The V and J ends lost 5 bases and 4 bases, in that order; junction bases with no gene match: 8. The CDR3 covers 16 residues. From germline, CDR1 is SGHAT and CDR2 FQNNGV. CDR3 sequence (DNA): TGTGCCAGCAGCCCGGGGGCACTAGCGGGGGCAGATACGCAGTATTTT. Protein sequence: CASSPGALAGADTQYF.